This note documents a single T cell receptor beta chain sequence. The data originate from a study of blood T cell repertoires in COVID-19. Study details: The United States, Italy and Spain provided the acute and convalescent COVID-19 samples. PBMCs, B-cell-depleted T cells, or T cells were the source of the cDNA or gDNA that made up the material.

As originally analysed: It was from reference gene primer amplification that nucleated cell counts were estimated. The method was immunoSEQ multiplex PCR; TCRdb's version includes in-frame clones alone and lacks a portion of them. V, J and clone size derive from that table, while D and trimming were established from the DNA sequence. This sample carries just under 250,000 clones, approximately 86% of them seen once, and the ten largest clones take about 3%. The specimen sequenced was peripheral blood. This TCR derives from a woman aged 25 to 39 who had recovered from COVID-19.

CDR3 sequence (DNA): TGCGCCAGCAGTGAGTCGAGGGGGCAAAACGAGCAGTACTTC. As protein: CASSESRGQNEQYF. The chain recombines TRBV10-2 with TRBJ2-7; the match to TRBD1 covers 7 bases. The CDR3 totals 14 residues. The V gene end was trimmed by 0 bases and the J gene end by 5 bases; junction bases not matched to a gene: 4. Per germline, CDR1 WSHSY and CDR2 SAAADI.